This T cell receptor beta chain emerged from a study of neoadjuvant anti-PD-1 for oral cavity cancer. About the study: Patients mostly received three to four biweekly nivolumab doses at 3 mg/kg before surgery. Around day 43, patients without progression received a fourth nivolumab dose before surgery.

Method: immunoSEQ multiplex PCR; TCRdb's copy keeps in-frame clones and lacks some. The profile shows 75,000 to 100,000 clones, roughly four fifths of them singletons. The V segment lost 6 bases and the J segment 7 bases; nucleotides outside the gene matches: 14. The CDR3 is 16 amino acids. CDR1 is ENHRY and CDR2 is SYGVKD in the germline V gene. Broader study findings: PBMC Gini-index clonality exceeded responders' in non-responders post-nivolumab.

No culture or expansion preceded analysis of these blood cells. As for this clone: The antigen is undetermined.

Here the sequenced sample was PBMCs, taken before nivolumab (anti-PD-1) treatment. The rearrangement links TRBV10-3 to TRBJ2-1; TRBD2 matches at 8 bases. The clonotype comes from a person aged 35 to 85 with oral cavity squamous cell carcinoma. CDR3 residues: CAISGSGSYNGNEQFF. CDR3 bases: TGTGCCATCAGCGGGAGCGGGAGTTATAACGGGAATGAGCAGTTCTTC.